This TCR beta chain originates from a study of blood T cell repertoires in COVID-19. The CDR3 runs 13 residues. CDR1 and CDR2 (germline): SEHNR, FQNEAQ (reference sequence). With 2 bases removed from V and 6 bases from J, the gap between germline ends came to 8 bases. Clones were sequenced by immunoSEQ multiplex PCR, and TCRdb holds only the in-frame ones, with some missing. The data contain approximately 240,000 clones, around 90% of them singletons. The receptor's source is a man younger than 40 with COVID-19, enrolled during active disease. Specimen: peripheral blood. V usage is TRBV7-9 and J usage is TRBJ2-1; D call uncertain. The CDR3 nucleotides read TGTGCCAGCAGCTTATTTGCAGGCAATGAGCAGTTCTTC. As protein: CASSLFAGNEQFF.